Listed here are 25 T cell receptor beta chains from one sample, sequenced in a study of PD-L1 blockade in urothelial cancer. The sample's time point: pretreatment peripheral blood. The table came from immunoSEQ multiplex PCR; TCRdb's copy has only in-frame clones and leaves some out. The data contain about 49,000 clones, 75% to 85% of them singletons. The material was PBMCs, obtained around atezolizumab (anti-PD-L1) treatment. Every receptor here comes from a man aged 65 to 79 with urothelial cancer.

This rearrangement joins TRBV10-2 to TRBJ2-1, with 11 positions matching TRBD2. The germline gives CDR1 WSHSY, CDR2 SAAADI. Unmatched junction bases numbered 9, after V lost 8 bases and J lost 6 bases. CDR3 length: 15 amino acids. CDR3 DNA: TGCGCCAGCGGTCTAGCGGGAGGTCTAGGCAATGAGCAGTTCTTC. It encodes CASGLAGGLGNEQFF.

The chain employs TRBV28 and TRBJ2-5; 8 nucleotides match TRBD1. Trimming removed 2 bases from V and 2 bases from J; junction bases left unmatched: 4. Per germline, CDR1 MDHEN and CDR2 SYDVKM. This CDR3 spans 15 amino acids. This CDR3 is CASSLGGQAQETQYF. CDR3 coding DNA: TGTGCCAGCAGTTTAGGGGGACAGGCTCAAGAGACCCAGTACTTC.

V gene TRBV14 combines with J gene TRBJ2-7; D remains ambiguous. This CDR3 is 17 amino acids long. The V gene lost 0 bases and the J gene lost 5 bases, with 20 bases spanning the gap. Germline V CDR1 and CDR2: SGHDN, FVKESK. CDR3 in amino acids: CASSQDQIQWIAHEQYF. The CDR3 DNA reads as TGTGCCAGCAGCCAAGATCAGATACAGTGGATTGCCCACGAGCAGTACTTC.

The chain has TRBV10-1 and TRBJ2-7; D may be TRBD1 (6 bases). Germline V lookup: CDR1 WNHNN, CDR2 SYGVQD (reference sequence). The V end lost 5 bases, the J end lost 5 bases, and 19 bases lay between the germline ends. This CDR3 has 15 amino acids. The CDR3 sequence is CASSFTGQGFNEQYF. DNA for the CDR3: TGCGCCAGCAGTTTTACTGGGCAGGGGTTCAACGAGCAGTACTTC.

The count of this clone is one. This chain links TRBV19 with TRBJ2-1; D might be TRBD2 (6 bases). The germline V gene has CDR1 LNHDA and CDR2 SQIVND (reference sequence). Deletions cut 7 bases from V and 9 bases from J, with 25 bases between. The CDR3 spans 16 residues. The CDR3 sequence is CASTPGRYRGTGEQFF. CDR3 DNA: TGTGCCAGTACCCCAGGGAGGTATAGGGGCACAGGTGAGCAGTTCTTC. The whole variable domain, remainder taken from reference TRBV19 and TRBJ2-1, is DGGITQSPKYLFRKEGQNVTLSCEQNLNHDAMYWYRQDPGQGLRLIYYSQIVNDFQKGDIAEGYSVSREKKESFPLTVTSAQKNPTAFYLCASTPGRYRGTGEQFFGPGTRLTVL.

This clone was observed a few times. The chain carries TRBV4-1 and TRBJ1-1, with D uncertain. This CDR3 spans 16 amino acids. Germline V gene sequence: CDR1 MGHRA, CDR2 YSYEKL. Trimming removed 5 bases from V and 3 bases from J, with 19 bases in between. The CDR3 is CASSGGPRDGYTEAFF. Here the CDR3 DNA reads TGCGCCAGCAGCGGAGGCCCCCGGGATGGGTACACTGAAGCTTTCTTT.

The chain has TRBV5-1 and TRBJ1-2; D possibly corresponds to TRBD1 (5 bases). Germline V gives CDR1 SGHRS, CDR2 YFSETQ. V was pared by 0 bases and J by 1 base, with 10 bases between. The CDR3 has 15 amino acids. CDR3 in amino acids: CASSLGQGGNYGYTF. In nucleotides, the CDR3 is TGCGCCAGCAGCTTGGGTCAGGGAGGTAACTATGGCTACACCTTC. Complete variable domain (other parts from reference TRBV5-1 and TRBJ1-2): KAGVTQTPRYLIKTRGQQVTLSCSPISGHRSVSWYQQTPGQGLQFLFEYFSETQRNKGNFPGRFSGRQFSNSRSEMNVSTLELGDSALYLCASSLGQGGNYGYTFGSGTRLTVV.

The V call is TRBV5-1, the J call TRBJ2-6; TRBD2 might be the D (6 bases). Germline V CDR1 and CDR2: SGHRS, YFSETQ. The CDR3 is 16 amino acids. The V and J ends lost 4 bases and 0 bases respectively, with 11 bases between them. CDR3 in amino acids: CASSTGAFSGANVLTF. DNA of the CDR3: TGCGCCAGCAGCACGGGAGCCTTCTCTGGGGCCAACGTCCTGACTTTC.

This chain connects TRBV5-4 to TRBJ2-5, with 10 bases lining up with TRBD1. V lost 4 bases to trimming and J lost 4 bases; unmatched junction nucleotides: 4. From germline, CDR1 is SGHNT and CDR2 YYREEE (reference sequence). The CDR3 sequence is 14 residues long. The CDR3 loop reads CASSPWTGGETQYF. The CDR3 DNA is TGTGCCAGCAGCCCATGGACAGGGGGAGAGACCCAGTACTTC.

The chain combines TRBV7-8 with TRBJ2-6, with D maybe TRBD1 (5 bases). Germline V gene sequence: CDR1 SGHVS, CDR2 FQNEAQ. The germline V and J ends were trimmed by 5 bases and 12 bases, with 20 bases remaining between them. This CDR3 contains 15 residues. CDR3 nucleotides: TGTGCCAGCAGCCAACGACAGCCACGAGTCAGCGTCCTGACTTTC. This gives the protein CASSQRQPRVSVLTF.

This chain connects TRBV5-1 to TRBJ2-7; a weak D match, TRBD1 (6 bases). The length of the CDR3 is 14 residues. V was trimmed by 0 bases and J by 6 bases, leaving 13 bases between them. The germline CDR1 and CDR2 sequences are SGHRS and YFSETQ. The chain's CDR3 is CASSLAGQSTEQYF. The CDR3 nucleotides are TGCGCCAGCAGCTTGGCCGGACAGAGTACCGAGCAGTACTTC.

This sequence joins TRBV28 and TRBJ2-7; D possibly corresponds to TRBD2 (7 bases). V lost 2 bases to trimming and J lost 2 bases, with 10 bases between them. Germline CDR1 MDHEN, CDR2 SYDVKM. This CDR3 region has 14 residues. The CDR3 loop is CASSLGGATYEQYF. DNA of the CDR3: TGTGCCAGCAGTTTAGGGGGGGCCACCTACGAGCAGTACTTC. Together with reference TRBV28 and TRBJ2-7, the CDR3 gives the full variable domain: DVKVTQSSRYLVKRTGEKVFLECVQDMDHENMFWYRQDPGLGLRLIYFSYDVKMKEKGDIPEGYSVSREKKERFSLILESASTNQTSMYLCASSLGGATYEQYFGPGTRLTVT.

The V and J genes are TRBV11-2 and TRBJ2-5; D is uncertain. Germline values: CDR1 SGHAT, CDR2 FQNNGV. The CDR3 contains 13 residues. Between the trimmed V and J ends, which lost 1 base and 7 bases, there was a span of 10 bases. CDR3: CASSLVRSGTQYF. The CDR3 nucleotides read TGTGCCAGCAGCTTAGTAAGATCGGGGACCCAGTACTTC.

This clone has a handful of counts. The V call is TRBV6-1, the J call TRBJ1-3; D is perhaps TRBD1 (5 bases). Germline V gives CDR1 MNHNS, CDR2 SASEGT. The CDR3 is made up of 16 amino acids. V was clipped by 2 bases and J by 1 base, with 12 bases between them. The CDR3 nucleotides are TGTGCCAGCAGTGAACGTGGCAGGGCATCTGGAAACACCATATATTTT. It is translated as CASSERGRASGNTIYF.

Points on this clone: Relative to the germline gene, one junction end is altered; a read error may explain this. This CDR3 is also generated by other DNA sequences in the sample. The J gene is TRBJ1-2, the V gene TRBV30; D call uncertain. CDR3 length: 12 amino acids. Germline lookup yields CDR1 GTSNPN and CDR2 SVGIG (reference sequence). As DNA, the CDR3 is TGCGCCTGGACCCCCCCACATCCTTCTTACACCTTC. It yields the protein CAWTPPHPSYTF.

A few counts support this clone. V is TRBV6-1 and J is TRBJ2-1; perhaps TRBD2 as D (6 bases). V was trimmed by 3 bases and J by 4 bases, leaving 13 bases between them. This CDR3 has 15 amino acids. The germline gives CDR1 MNHNS, CDR2 SASEGT. The CDR3 loop reads CASSEMAGFYNEQFF. The CDR3 nucleotides are TGTGCCAGCAGTGAGATGGCGGGATTTTACAATGAGCAGTTCTTC.

V gene TRBV28 combines with J gene TRBJ2-1; 12 nucleotides align to TRBD1. The CDR3 covers 16 residues. The germline V gene encodes CDR1 MDHEN and CDR2 SYDVKM. V lost 3 bases to trimming and J lost 9 bases; unmatched junction nucleotides: 9. The CDR3 nucleotides read TGTGCCAGCAGTTTTCGGGTGGGACAGGGGGCTGGTGAGCAGTTCTTC. Translated, it gives CASSFRVGQGAGEQFF.

This chain connects TRBV7-9 to TRBJ2-2, with TRBD1 identical over 9 bases. CDR3 length equals 16 residues. Germline CDR1 and CDR2: SEHNR and FQNEAQ (reference sequence). V was pared by 5 bases and J by 10 bases, with 14 bases of the junction left unmatched. The CDR3 sequence: CASSKPGTGKGEELFF. Written as DNA, the CDR3 is TGTGCCAGCAGCAAACCCGGGACAGGGAAGGGAGAGGAGCTGTTTTTT.

The V gene is TRBV27, the J gene TRBJ1-1, with TRBD1 matching over 10 bases. This CDR3 comprises 14 residues. J gave up 3 bases and V 6 bases, and 4 bases lay outside the gene matches. Germline loops: CDR1 MNHEY, CDR2 SMNVEV (reference sequence). This chain's CDR3 is CASRKDRGYTEAFF. The CDR3 DNA reads TGTGCCAGCAGGAAGGACAGGGGGTACACTGAAGCTTTCTTT.

The V gene is TRBV19, the J gene TRBJ2-6; tentatively, D is TRBD1 (5 bases). This CDR3 spans 16 amino acids. CDR1 is LNHDA and CDR2 is SQIVND in the germline V gene (reference sequence). The V and J ends lost 5 bases and 0 bases respectively, with 11 bases between them. The CDR3 reads CASSWQGYSGANVLTF. The DNA of the CDR3 is TGTGCCAGTAGTTGGCAGGGTTACTCTGGGGCCAACGTCCTGACTTTC.

This clone turned up a few times. This chain uses TRBV18 with TRBJ1-2; 8 bases are shared with TRBD1. V lost 2 bases, J lost 7 bases, and 3 bases stayed unmatched. Germline assignment: CDR1 KGHSH and CDR2 LQKENI. This CDR3 has 13 residues. CDR3 region: CASSPTQGVGYTF. Written as DNA, the CDR3 is TGTGCCAGCTCACCAACACAGGGGGTTGGCTACACCTTC.

The rearrangement uses TRBV25-1 and TRBJ1-2; possible D gene TRBD1, 5 bases. The CDR3 is 16 residues long. Germline V gene data show CDR1 as MGHDK and CDR2 as SYGVNS. The V gene lost 2 bases and the J gene lost 3 bases, with 16 bases spanning the gap. The CDR3 nucleotides are TGTGCCAGCAGTGAAGCCGGGGGAAATGAAGACTATGGCTACACCTTC. It codes for CASSEAGGNEDYGYTF.

The V gene is TRBV6-1, the J gene TRBJ1-1; no definite D call. Between the trimmed V and J ends, which lost 2 bases and 0 bases, there was a span of 4 bases. Germline V gene lookup returns CDR1 MNHNS and CDR2 SASEGT. The CDR3 is made up of 13 amino acids. As DNA, the CDR3 is TGTGCCAGCAGTGAAACTTTGAACACTGAAGCTTTCTTT. Translated: CASSETLNTEAFF.

This sequence joins TRBV28 and TRBJ2-1; 8 bases are shared with TRBD2. Unmatched junction bases numbered 6, after V lost 2 bases and J lost 9 bases. The CDR3 runs to 14 residues. CDR1 is MDHEN and CDR2 is SYDVKM in the germline V gene. CDR3 in amino acids: CASSLLAGGGEQFF. CDR3 nucleotides: TGTGCCAGCAGTTTACTAGCGGGCGGGGGTGAGCAGTTCTTC.

This chain joins TRBV5-6 and TRBJ2-2, with D maybe TRBD2 (6 bases). Trimming shortened V by 5 bases and J by 7 bases, and 9 bases separated the two germline ends. The CDR3 loop spans 12 amino acids. The germline gives CDR1 SGHDT, CDR2 YYEEEE. CDR3 sequence reads: CASRARGGELFF. CDR3 in DNA: TGTGCCAGCAGGGCGCGGGGCGGGGAGCTGTTTTTT.